These 11 T cell receptor beta chains share one sample of origin, sequenced in a study of T-cell memory formation after mild COVID-19. TCRdb re-called the 5' RACE reads with MiXCR, one entry per CDR3 protein. The profile covers about 500,000 distinct CDR3 sequences, with about 20% appearing a single time and under 15% taken by the ten largest. What was sequenced was PBMCs or a T cell subset sorted from them (not recorded which). All receptors derive from an adult woman who had mild COVID-19 (a few samples of this study predate the infection). Cell type and time point are not known.

The V gene is TRBV6-5, the J gene TRBJ2-1; D gene ambiguous. Looked up from germline, CDR1 is MNHEY and CDR2 is SVGAGI. The V end was cut by 8 bases, the J end by 0 bases, with 20 bases between. The CDR3 runs 17 residues. CDR3 protein: CASGHGLGSSSYNEQFF. The CDR3 DNA reads as TGTGCCAGCGGCCATGGGCTAGGTTCAAGCTCCTACAATGAGCAGTTCTTC.

The genes are TRBV9 and TRBJ2-7; TRBD2 matches at 8 bases. CDR1 is SGDLS and CDR2 is YYNGEE in the germline V gene. The CDR3 has 15 amino acids. The V gene end was trimmed by 2 bases and the J gene end by 3 bases; junction bases not matched to a gene: 7. CDR3 in amino acids: CASSVALADYYEQYF. CDR3 DNA sequence: TGTGCCAGCAGCGTCGCACTAGCGGACTACTACGAGCAGTACTTC. Full variable domain (missing parts from reference TRBV9 and TRBJ2-7): DSGVTQTPKHLITATGQRVTLRCSPRSGDLSVYWYQQSLDQGLQFLIQYYNGEERAKGNILERFSAQQFPDLHSELNLSSLELGDSALYFCASSVALADYYEQYFGPGTRLTVT.

This clonotype has just a few counts. The chain carries TRBV4-3 and TRBJ1-4; D is perhaps TRBD1 (5 bases). Germline CDR1 LGHNA, CDR2 YSLEER. Trimming removed 3 bases from V and 5 bases from J, with 13 bases in between. This CDR3 spans 15 amino acids. This CDR3 reads CASSHSEGINEKLFF. The CDR3 nucleotides are TGCGCCAGCAGCCATTCTGAGGGGATCAATGAAAAACTGTTTTTT.

The chain uses TRBV10-3 and TRBJ2-7; 7 nucleotides agree with TRBD2. Trimming removed 10 bases from V and 2 bases from J; junction bases left unmatched: 11. The CDR3 runs to 14 residues. Looked up from germline, CDR1 is ENHRY and CDR2 is SYGVKD. The CDR3 DNA follows: TGTGCCACCTTTGATTTGGGAGGGACCTACGAGCAGTACTTC. Its protein is CATFDLGGTYEQYF.

This clonotype appeared a few times. The CDR3 spells CASSPTSSSGRFNEQFF. CDR3 bases: TGCGCCAGCAGCCCCACCTCGTCTAGCGGGAGATTCAATGAGCAGTTCTTC. The V gene is TRBV4-3, the J gene TRBJ2-1, with 10 nucleotides matching TRBD2. The CDR3 consists of 17 residues. The germline V gene encodes CDR1 LGHNA and CDR2 YSLEER. V dropped 4 bases and J dropped 6; count of bases not matched to a gene: 12.

This clonotype showed up just a few times. V is TRBV14 and J is TRBJ2-1, with TRBD2 matching 7 bases. Trimming removed 5 bases from V and 2 bases from J; junction bases left unmatched: 6. Germline V gives CDR1 SGHDN, CDR2 FVKESK. The CDR3 is made up of 15 amino acids. The CDR3 DNA is TGTGCCAGCAGCTTTAAGCGGGGAACCTACAATGAGCAGTTCTTC. Its translation is CASSFKRGTYNEQFF.

J is TRBJ2-7 and V is TRBV29-1; 7 nucleotides line up with TRBD1. Germline-derived CDR1 and CDR2 are SQVTM and ANQGSEA. V shed 1 base, J shed 2 bases, and the junction held 8 bases outside the gene matches. The CDR3 loop spans 15 amino acids. CDR3 bases: TGCAGCGTTGAAGGTACCGACAGGGCCCCCTACGAGCAGTACTTC. Amino acid sequence: CSVEGTDRAPYEQYF.

This clonotype was counted only a few times. V is TRBV7-2 and J is TRBJ2-3; maybe TRBD2 (5 bases). The germline CDR1 and CDR2 sequences are SGHTA and FQGNSA. The germline V and J ends were trimmed by 5 bases and 2 bases, with 11 bases remaining between them. This CDR3 spans 14 amino acids. The DNA of the CDR3 is TGTGCCAGCAGCCCTGACTACAACACAGATACGCAGTATTTT. Translated, it gives CASSPDYNTDTQYF. Using reference TRBV7-2 and TRBJ2-3 for the parts outside the CDR3, the full variable domain is GAGVSQSPSNKVTEKGKDVELRCDPISGHTALYWYRQSLGQGLEFLIYFQGNSAPDKSGLPSDRFSAERTGGSVSTLTIQRTQQEDSAVYLCASSPDYNTDTQYFGPGTRLTVL.

This clonotype appeared a few times. The rearrangement uses TRBV5-4 and TRBJ2-3; TRBD2 might be the D (5 bases). The V gene lost 3 bases and the J gene lost 0 bases, with 14 bases spanning the gap. This CDR3 is built from 16 residues. The V gene's germline CDR1 is SGHNT and CDR2 YYREEE (reference sequence). The CDR3 reads CASSSPSRGSTDTQYF. The CDR3 nucleotides read TGTGCCAGCAGCTCCCCGTCAAGAGGGAGCACAGATACGCAGTATTTT.

This clonotype occurred a few times. This chain joins TRBV7-9 and TRBJ1-1; the match to TRBD1 covers 8 bases. The CDR3 covers 16 residues. The ends lost 3 bases at V and 0 bases at J; junction bases unmatched: 6. Germline CDR1 SEHNR, CDR2 FQNEAQ (reference sequence). The DNA for the CDR3 is TGTGCCAGCAGCTTCGACAGGGGTTATATGAACACTGAAGCTTTCTTT. Residues: CASSFDRGYMNTEAFF.

This clonotype was seen a handful of times. V and J are TRBV4-1 and TRBJ2-1; TRBD2 agrees at 14 bases. V was pared by 3 bases and J by 0 bases, with 10 bases of the junction left unmatched. The CDR3 runs to 20 residues. Germline V gene sequence: CDR1 MGHRA, CDR2 YSYEKL. DNA of the CDR3: TGCGCCAGCAGCCACATAGGACTAGCGGGGGGCCGGAGCTCCTACAATGAGCAGTTCTTC. Its protein product is CASSHIGLAGGRSSYNEQFF.